A single sample gave rise to the 14 T cell receptor beta chains below, sequenced in a study of blood T cell repertoires in COVID-19. The assay was immunoSEQ multiplex PCR, and TCRdb's table has in-frame clones only and misses some. The sample consists of hundreds of thousands of clones, about nine tenths of them appearing once. The sequencing sample was made of peripheral blood. These TCRs come from a man between 60 and 70 years old who had recovered from COVID-19.

The chain combines TRBV5-4 with TRBJ2-3, with D unresolved. The CDR3 covers 16 residues. V lost 3 bases, J lost 1 base, and 15 bases lay in between. CDR1 and CDR2 (germline): SGHNT, YYREEE (reference sequence). This CDR3 is CASSSKQRGGTDTQYF. In DNA form, the CDR3 reads TGTGCCAGCAGCTCAAAACAACGAGGTGGCACAGATACGCAGTATTTT.

The gene calls are TRBV30 and TRBJ1-1; TRBD1 might be the D (5 bases). V lost 7 bases and J 5 bases, leaving 17 bases between the germline ends. The V gene's germline CDR1 is GTSNPN and CDR2 SVGIG (reference sequence). The CDR3 length is 13 residues. The CDR3 reads CAFSGQGGTEAFF. For the CDR3, the DNA is TGTGCCTTTTCAGGGCAGGGTGGGACTGAAGCTTTCTTT.

The chain combines TRBV3-1 (or the pseudogene TRBV3-2) with TRBJ2-3; 9 bases are shared with TRBD2. This CDR3 has 15 amino acids. After removal of 1 base from V and 6 bases from J, the junction contained 5 bases not matched to a gene. The V gene's germline CDR1 is LGHDT and CDR2 YNNKEL (reference sequence). The CDR3 sequence is CASSQGPSGADTQYF. DNA for the CDR3: TGTGCCAGCAGCCAAGGCCCTAGCGGGGCGGATACGCAGTATTTT.

This chain links TRBV6-4 with TRBJ2-3, with 11 bases matching TRBD2. This CDR3 region has 14 residues. The junction had 2 bases not matched to a gene; V was cut back by 6 bases and J by 3 bases. The V gene's germline CDR1 is MRHNA and CDR2 SNTAGT. CDR3 nucleotides: TGTGCCAGCAGGAGGACTAGCGGGACAGATACGCAGTATTTT. Residues: CASRRTSGTDTQYF.

The J gene is TRBJ2-7, the V gene TRBV5-5; 7 bases match TRBD1. Germline CDR1 SGHKS, CDR2 YYEKEE (reference sequence). Losses at the gene ends were 5 bases for V and 0 bases for J; bases not matched to a gene: 5. The CDR3 is 14 amino acids. The CDR3 DNA reads TGTGCCAGCAGAAAGACAGGGAGCTCCTACGAGCAGTACTTC. Protein product: CASRKTGSSYEQYF.

The rearrangement uses TRBV18 and TRBJ2-7; TRBD1 might be the D (6 bases). The length of the CDR3 is 12 residues. The ends were cut back, 3 bases at V and 5 bases at J, with 8 bases in the middle. Per germline, CDR1 KGHSH and CDR2 LQKENI. Here the CDR3 reads CASSPGANEQYV. The CDR3 DNA reads as TGTGCCAGCTCACCGGGGGCTAACGAGCAGTACGTC.

A single count supports this clone. V usage is TRBV7-9 and J usage is TRBJ1-1; D is unclear. This CDR3 is built from 15 residues. V lost 1 base to trimming and J lost 1 base, with 10 bases between them. In germline, CDR1 is SEHNR, CDR2 FQNEAQ (reference sequence). The CDR3 region is CASSLERGRNTEAFF. DNA of the CDR3: TGTGCCAGCAGCTTAGAGCGGGGTCGGAACACTGAAGCTTTCTTT. The full variable domain, completed using reference TRBV7-9 and TRBJ1-1, is DTGVSQNPRHKITKRGQNVTFRCDPISEHNRLYWYRQTLGQGPEFLTYFQNEAQLEKSRLLSDRFSAERPKGSFSTLEIQRTEQGDSAMYLCASSLERGRNTEAFFGQGTRLTVV.

The chain recombines TRBV5-1 with TRBJ1-1; a possible D gene is TRBD1 (5 bases). V dropped 4 bases and J dropped 0 bases, with 22 bases sitting between them. The CDR3 sequence is 18 residues long. Germline values: CDR1 SGHRS, CDR2 YFSETQ. The CDR3 region is CASSGKPYRFNMNTEAFF. CDR3 bases: TGCGCCAGCAGCGGTAAGCCCTACAGGTTCAACATGAACACTGAAGCTTTCTTT. Looking up the rest from reference TRBV5-1 and TRBJ1-1 gives the full variable domain: KAGVTQTPRYLIKTRGQQVTLSCSPISGHRSVSWYQQTPGQGLQFLFEYFSETQRNKGNFPGRFSGRQFSNSRSEMNVSTLELGDSALYLCASSGKPYRFNMNTEAFFGQGTRLTVV.

V gene TRBV19 combines with J gene TRBJ2-3; D remains unclear. There are 13 residues in the CDR3. V was pared by 8 bases and J by 1 base, with 10 bases between. Germline CDR1 and CDR2: LNHDA and SQIVND (reference sequence). The CDR3 protein is CASAVTRTDTQYF. The CDR3 DNA follows: TGTGCCAGTGCCGTTACTCGCACAGATACGCAGTATTTT.

This clone was recorded many times. Other DNA sequences in the same sample also yield this CDR3. V and J are TRBV12-3 or TRBV12-4 and TRBJ2-7; 7 bases map to TRBD1. With V trimmed by 5 bases and J by 3 bases, 4 bases remained unmatched. This CDR3 is built from 13 residues. CDR3 sequence: CASSRNRGYEQYF. The CDR3 nucleotides read TGTGCCAGCAGTCGAAACAGGGGCTACGAGCAGTACTTC.

The chain has TRBV27 and TRBJ2-2; 9 positions match TRBD1. From germline, CDR1 is MNHEY and CDR2 SMNVEV (reference sequence). This CDR3 has 17 amino acids. The J segment lost 7 bases and the V segment lost 5 bases, leaving 14 bases of the junction unmatched. CDR3 sequence: CASSQPLGTGIGGELFF. The CDR3 nucleotides are TGTGCCAGCAGTCAACCCCTAGGGACAGGGATCGGCGGGGAGCTGTTTTTT.

The chain is built from TRBV19 and TRBJ2-3, with 8 bases lining up with TRBD2. V trimming: 9 bases; J trimming: 4 bases; junction bases outside the gene matches: 15. Germline V gives CDR1 LNHDA, CDR2 SQIVND (reference sequence). CDR3 size: 16 residues. The CDR3 loop reads CASLRGSGGAPDTQYF. Here the CDR3 DNA reads TGTGCCAGCCTCCGAGGGTCCGGGGGGGCCCCAGATACGCAGTATTTT.

The chain recombines TRBV7-9 with TRBJ1-4; 7 nucleotides align to TRBD1. The CDR3 has 15 amino acids. J gave up 1 base and V 3 bases, and 2 bases lay outside the gene matches. The V gene's germline CDR1 is SEHNR and CDR2 FQNEAQ (reference sequence). The CDR3, as DNA: TGTGCCAGCAGCTTCCGACAGGGAACTAATGAAAAACTGTTTTTT. Protein sequence: CASSFRQGTNEKLFF.

V is TRBV3-1 (or the pseudogene TRBV3-2) and J is TRBJ1-2; the D gene is possibly TRBD1 (5 bases). Germline V gene sequence: CDR1 LGHDT, CDR2 YNNKEL (reference sequence). Trimming removed 1 base from V and 8 bases from J, with 11 bases in between. The CDR3 has 13 residues. CDR3 amino acids: CASSQAGARGYTF. The CDR3, as DNA: TGTGCCAGCAGCCAAGCTGGGGCGCGGGGCTACACCTTC.